One and the same sample provided the 17 T cell receptor beta chains below, sequenced in a study of neurological immune-mediated disorders. Using its own MiXCR run on the 5' RACE reads, TCRdb lists one record per CDR3 protein. The sample lists roughly 89,000 distinct CDR3 sequences; 2.5% to 3% were seen once. Sequences were obtained from PBMCs. The receptors were gathered from a woman younger than 45 with multiple sclerosis.

This clonotype was counted at least ten times. CDR3 in amino acids: CASSLFGTGNTEAFF. Written as DNA, the CDR3 is TGCGCCAGCAGCTTATTTGGGACAGGGAACACTGAAGCTTTCTTT. The chain carries TRBV5-1 and TRBJ1-1; TRBD1 matches 8 bases. The length of the CDR3 is 15 residues. V trimming: 2 bases; J trimming: 1 base; junction bases outside the gene matches: 4. Looked up from germline, CDR1 is SGHRS and CDR2 is YFSETQ. The whole variable domain, remainder taken from reference TRBV5-1 and TRBJ1-1, is KAGVTQTPRYLIKTRGQQVTLSCSPISGHRSVSWYQQTPGQGLQFLFEYFSETQRNKGNFPGRFSGRQFSNSRSEMNVSTLELGDSALYLCASSLFGTGNTEAFFGQGTRLTVV.

This clonotype was recorded at least ten times. The rearrangement joins TRBV5-1 to TRBJ2-1; D uncertain. The CDR3 spans 16 residues. Germline V gene lookup returns CDR1 SGHRS and CDR2 YFSETQ. V gave up 0 bases and J gave up 9 bases, with 19 bases separating them. The CDR3: CASSLAESIQVGEQFF. CDR3 bases: TGCGCCAGCAGCTTGGCCGAGAGTATCCAGGTTGGTGAGCAGTTCTTC.

This clonotype has only a few counts. A much more abundant neighbour one base away suggests this may be a read error. CDR3 in DNA: TGTGCCACCATGGGAAAGAACACTGAAGCTTTCTTT. Translated: CATMGKNTEAFF. V is TRBV24-1 and J is TRBJ1-1; D gene ambiguous. V lost 8 bases and J lost 1, with 7 bases in between. The germline gives CDR1 KGHDR, CDR2 SFDVKD. This CDR3 contains 12 residues.

With respect to this clonotype: Mismatch with germline at one junction end may stem from a read error. The chain combines TRBV24-1 with TRBJ2-3; no definite D call. This CDR3 comprises 13 residues. Germline CDR1 reads KGHDR; CDR2 reads SFDVKD. The CDR3 DNA follows: TGTGCCAACAGTCACACTAGCACAGATACGCAGTATTTT. It codes for CANSHTSTDTQYF.

This clonotype appeared many times. This rearrangement joins TRBV20-1 to TRBJ1-5; TRBD1 aligns across 10 bases. The CDR3 is 14 amino acids. Germline V gene lookup returns CDR1 DFQATT and CDR2 SNEGSKA (reference sequence). Germline trimming cut 1 base from V and 6 bases from J; bases unmatched to any gene: 3. DNA of the CDR3: TGCAGTGCTAGAGTTGGACAGGGGGGTCAGCCCCAGCATTTT. This codes for CSARVGQGGQPQHF.

This clonotype has at least ten counts. This CDR3 reads CSARDTGRSDYEQYF. The CDR3 DNA reads TGCAGTGCTAGAGATACGGGGAGGTCAGACTACGAGCAGTACTTC. The chain carries TRBV20-1 and TRBJ2-7, with a weak D call TRBD2 (6 bases). Deletions cut 0 bases from V and 3 bases from J, with 15 bases between. The V gene's germline CDR1 is DFQATT and CDR2 SNEGSKA (reference sequence). The CDR3 contains 15 residues.

This clonotype was seen ten or more times. V is TRBV20-1 and J is TRBJ2-7, with 7 bases matching TRBD2. V lost 1 base, J lost 6 bases, and 9 bases stayed unmatched. CDR1 is DFQATT and CDR2 is SNEGSKA in the germline V gene (reference sequence). CDR3 length equals 14 residues. CDR3 amino acids: CSARVRTGRGEQYF. CDR3 in DNA: TGCAGTGCTAGAGTTCGAACGGGGAGGGGCGAGCAGTACTTC.

This clonotype was counted ten times or more. The chain couples TRBV20-1 to TRBJ2-1, with a tentative D call TRBD2 (5 bases). This CDR3 comprises 14 residues. Trimming removed 3 bases at V and 7 bases at J, with 16 bases between. From germline, CDR1 is DFQATT and CDR2 SNEGSKA (reference sequence). CDR3 amino acids: CSASVKPEVNEQFF. CDR3 nucleotide sequence: TGCAGTGCTAGCGTCAAGCCGGAGGTGAATGAGCAGTTCTTC.

This clonotype was recorded many times. The V gene is TRBV28, the J gene TRBJ2-7; D is undetermined. From germline, CDR1 is MDHEN and CDR2 SYDVKM. The V gene lost 7 bases and the J gene lost 5 bases, with 21 bases spanning the gap. CDR3 length equals 15 residues. As DNA, the CDR3 is TGTGCCAGCACCACAATCCGGCGGAATCTGCACGAGCAGTACTTC. Its translation: CASTTIRRNLHEQYF.

The DNA for the CDR3 is TGTGCCAGCTCCCACGGACAGACCTACGAGCAGTACTTC. It yields the protein CASSHGQTYEQYF. This rearrangement joins TRBV18 to TRBJ2-7; TRBD1 is a possible D gene (6 bases). Trimming took off 6 bases at V and 2 bases at J, with 11 bases between the two ends. There are 13 residues in the CDR3. The germline CDR1 and CDR2 sequences are KGHSH and LQKENI.

In this sample, this clonotype turned up many times. The rearrangement joins TRBV5-6 to TRBJ1-2; perhaps TRBD1 as D (6 bases). The CDR3 consists of 12 residues. Trimming took off 4 bases at V and 5 bases at J, with 9 bases between the two ends. Germline V lookup: CDR1 SGHDT, CDR2 YYEEEE. CDR3 DNA sequence: TGTGCCAGCAGCCCTAGGGGGTATGGCTACACCTTC. It specifies CASSPRGYGYTF.

This clonotype has at least ten counts. This chain connects TRBV20-1 to TRBJ2-5; D is unclear. The CDR3 length is 13 residues. Germline V gene data show CDR1 as DFQATT and CDR2 as SNEGSKA (reference sequence). The ends were cut back, 3 bases at V and 5 bases at J, with 13 bases in the middle. In DNA form, the CDR3 reads TGCAGTGCTAGCACCGGTTTTTGGGAGACCCAGTACTTC. This codes for CSASTGFWETQYF.

Many counts were recorded for this clonotype. The chain combines TRBV20-1 with TRBJ2-5; D call uncertain. The CDR3 consists of 11 residues. Trimming removed 0 bases at V and 5 bases at J, with 4 bases between. The germline CDR1 and CDR2 sequences are DFQATT and SNEGSKA (reference sequence). The DNA for the CDR3 is TGCAGTGCTAGAGATCGGGAGACCCAGTACTTC. This gives the protein CSARDRETQYF.

There are many counts of this clonotype. The rearrangement uses TRBV5-6 and TRBJ1-2; no clear D gene. V was shortened by 2 bases and J by 14 bases, with 16 bases between the two germline ends. CDR1 SGHDT and CDR2 YYEEEE come from the germline V gene. The CDR3 length is 12 residues. The CDR3 nucleotides read TGTGCCAGCAGCTTTGAGGCTATGGCTCAGACCTTC. Translating it yields CASSFEAMAQTF.

This clonotype was observed at least ten times. The chain is built from TRBV7-2 and TRBJ2-7; possibly TRBD2 for D (5 bases). V was clipped by 3 bases and J by 3 bases, with 12 bases between them. Germline CDR1 SGHTA, CDR2 FQGNSA. There are 14 residues in the CDR3. CDR3 coding DNA: TGTGCCAGCAGCTTTGGGAGAGGTAGCTACGAGCAGTACTTC. It is translated as CASSFGRGSYEQYF.

This clonotype was observed many times. The genes are TRBV3-1 and TRBJ2-3, with 9 positions matching TRBD2. Germline V CDR1 and CDR2: LGHDT, YNNKEL (reference sequence). V dropped 1 base and J dropped 2; count of bases not matched to a gene: 7. The CDR3 runs to 17 residues. The CDR3 region has the DNA TGTGCCAGCAGCCAAGGGGCCCTAGCGGGGACCACAGATACGCAGTATTTT. Translation gives CASSQGALAGTTDTQYF.

This clonotype was observed at least ten times. This chain connects TRBV29-1 to TRBJ2-7; 9 bases align to TRBD2. Losses at the gene ends were 5 bases for V and 4 bases for J; bases not matched to a gene: 9. This CDR3 comprises 14 residues. Germline-derived CDR1 and CDR2 are SQVTM and ANQGSEA. The CDR3 coding sequence is TGCAGCGTTCTATTAGCGGGAGAGGGGTACGAGCAGTACTTC. Its protein is CSVLLAGEGYEQYF.